Below, 23 T cell receptor beta chains from the same sample are listed, as sequenced in a study of radiation and T cells in renal cell carcinoma. Regarding time point: blood 2 weeks post-SBRT. Treatment meaning: 15 Gy SBRT to primary tumor, nephrectomy 4 weeks later. Repertoires were generated with immunoSEQ multiplex PCR, while TCRdb's copy carries only in-frame clones and drops some. The table shows about 130,000 clones, with approximately 90% occurring only once. The source was blood, collected from a patient whose treatment included radiotherapy and nephrectomy. These receptors were collected from a woman in her 70s with renal cell carcinoma.

The chain has TRBV29-1 and TRBJ1-1; D unresolved. Trimming cost V 4 bases and J 5 bases, with 8 bases left between them. Germline V gene data show CDR1 as SQVTM and CDR2 as ANQGSEA. CDR3 length: 11 amino acids. The chain's CDR3 is CSVGRRTEAFF. DNA for the CDR3: TGCAGCGTTGGGAGGAGGACTGAAGCTTTCTTT.

This clone has only one observation. The chain is built from TRBV5-1 and TRBJ2-1; a weak D match, TRBD2 (7 bases). The CDR3 is made up of 15 amino acids. Germline lookup yields CDR1 SGHRS and CDR2 YFSETQ. V lost 0 bases to trimming and J lost 8 bases, with 15 bases between them. CDR3 coding DNA: TGCGCCAGCAGCTTGGATCGCGGGGGCGGCGATGAGCAGTTCTTC. Protein: CASSLDRGGGDEQFF.

The chain links TRBV9 to TRBJ2-3; no definite D call. This CDR3 has 12 residues. V was pared by 3 bases and J by 8 bases, with 10 bases between. The germline gives CDR1 SGDLS, CDR2 YYNGEE. The CDR3, as DNA: TGTGCCAGCAGCGGAAGACGGGTTACGCAGTATTTT. Protein sequence: CASSGRRVTQYF. Filled out from reference TRBV9 and TRBJ2-3, the complete variable domain reads DSGVTQTPKHLITATGQRVTLRCSPRSGDLSVYWYQQSLDQGLQFLIQYYNGEERAKGNILERFSAQQFPDLHSELNLSSLELGDSALYFCASSGRRVTQYFGPGTRLTVL.

The chain carries TRBV5-4 and TRBJ2-5; 10 bases agree with TRBD2. Unmatched junction bases numbered 5, after V lost 0 bases and J lost 3 bases. In germline, CDR1 is SGHNT, CDR2 YYREEE (reference sequence). The CDR3 extends over 16 amino acids. The CDR3: CASSLEAGGSKETQYF. The DNA for the CDR3 is TGTGCCAGCAGCTTGGAAGCGGGGGGGTCAAAAGAGACCCAGTACTTC. Based on the CDR3 plus reference TRBV5-4 and TRBJ2-5, the full variable domain is ETGVTQSPTHLIKTRGQQVTLRCSSQSGHNTVSWYQQALGQGPQFIFQYYREEENGRGNFPPRFSGLQFPNYSSELNVNALELDDSALYLCASSLEAGGSKETQYFGPGTRLLVL.

The chain couples TRBV5-1 to TRBJ1-1; D is uncertain. V was cut by 0 bases and J by 4 bases, with 7 bases left in between. This CDR3 has 13 amino acids. Germline V gene sequence: CDR1 SGHRS, CDR2 YFSETQ. CDR3 bases: TGCGCCAGCAGCTTGGAAGGGCCCACTGAAGCTTTCTTT. Its translation: CASSLEGPTEAFF.

The CDR3 sequence: CASSQTSGKAFF. DNA of the CDR3: TGTGCCAGCAGCCAGACCTCCGGCAAAGCTTTCTTT. The chain employs TRBV7-3 and TRBJ1-1, with D hard to call. V was clipped by 5 bases and J by 9 bases, with 13 bases between them. Germline V CDR1 and CDR2: SGHTA, FQGTGA. CDR3 length: 12 residues.

The genes are TRBV2 and TRBJ2-4, with unresolved D. Trimming took off 1 base at V and 0 bases at J, with 10 bases between the two ends. Germline V CDR1 and CDR2: SNHLY, FYNNEI. CDR3 length: 16 amino acids. The DNA for the CDR3 is TGTGCCAGCAGTGAAGTCGCGGCCCTAGCCAAAAACATTCAGTACTTC. The encoded protein is CASSEVAALAKNIQYF.

The rearrangement joins TRBV6-6 to TRBJ1-1; maybe TRBD1 (5 bases). The CDR3 is made up of 13 amino acids. Germline values: CDR1 MNHNY, CDR2 SVGAGI (reference sequence). The V end was cut by 6 bases, the J end by 5 bases, with 13 bases between. CDR3 sequence: CASRIPGGTEAFF. CDR3 nucleotides: TGTGCCAGCAGGATACCGGGGGGGACTGAAGCTTTCTTT.

The V call is TRBV10-3, the J call TRBJ1-2, with D possibly being TRBD1 (5 bases). Germline CDR1 ENHRY, CDR2 SYGVKD. The CDR3 is 15 residues long. The V and J ends lost 7 bases and 3 bases respectively, with 18 bases between them. The DNA of the CDR3 is TGTGCCATCAAACCCACGGGAGGGACCGACTATGGCTACACCTTC. Translating it yields CAIKPTGGTDYGYTF.

This chain uses TRBV9 with TRBJ2-3; 8 bases are a match to TRBD2. CDR1 and CDR2 (germline): SGDLS, YYNGEE. This CDR3 spans 14 amino acids. V trimming: 2 bases; J trimming: 4 bases; junction bases outside the gene matches: 3. In nucleotides, the CDR3 is TGTGCCAGCAGCGTCAGCGGGGGCCCAGATACGCAGTATTTT. The encoded protein is CASSVSGGPDTQYF.

This sequence joins TRBV4-1 and TRBJ2-3; D is ambiguous. The CDR3 has 14 amino acids. Germline CDR1 reads MGHRA; CDR2 reads YSYEKL. Trimming stripped 1 base from V and 1 base from J, with 6 bases between. CDR3 coding DNA: TGCGCCAGCAGCCAAGGACCTGGCACAGATACGCAGTATTTT. Protein: CASSQGPGTDTQYF.

Only one count was recorded for this clone. For the CDR3, the DNA is TGTGCCAGCAGCTTGGAGCAGTCTAATTCACCCCTCCACTTT. It specifies CASSLEQSNSPLHF. This chain links TRBV5-5 with TRBJ1-6; D call uncertain. The CDR3 sequence is 14 residues long. Germline loops: CDR1 SGHKS, CDR2 YYEKEE (reference sequence). Trimming cost V 0 bases and J 6 bases, with 7 bases left between them. The full variable domain, with the rest looked up from reference TRBV5-5 and TRBJ1-6, is DAGVTQSPTHLIKTRGQQVTLRCSPISGHKSVSWYQQVLGQGPQFIFQYYEKEERGRGNFPDRFSARQFPNYSSELNVNALLLGDSALYLCASSLEQSNSPLHFGNGTRLTVT.

The rearrangement links TRBV6-1 to TRBJ2-5, with D tentatively TRBD2 (5 bases). This CDR3 has 12 residues. The V gene's germline CDR1 is MNHNS and CDR2 SASEGT. With 7 bases removed from V and 5 bases from J, the gap between germline ends came to 11 bases. For the CDR3, the DNA is TGTGCCAGCACCGGTAGGAGGGAGACCCAGTACTTC. This codes for CASTGRRETQYF.

The rearrangement joins TRBV15 to TRBJ2-5, with 7 bases aligning to TRBD2. The CDR3 runs to 15 residues. Germline V gene sequence: CDR1 LNHNV, CDR2 YYDKDF (reference sequence). With 6 bases clipped from V and 4 bases from J, the junction kept 11 bases outside the gene matches. The CDR3 here is CATSNDGGSGETQYF. CDR3 DNA sequence: TGTGCCACCAGTAACGACGGGGGGTCGGGAGAGACCCAGTACTTC.

Notes on this clone: A junction boundary mismatches the germline segment, possibly from a read error. The chain has TRBV19 and TRBJ2-7; tentatively, D is TRBD1 or TRBD2 (6 bases each). Per germline, CDR1 LNHDA and CDR2 SQIVND (reference sequence). The CDR3 loop spans 16 amino acids. Here the CDR3 reads CASSIGGARGRYEQYF. For the CDR3, the DNA is TGTGCCAGTAGCATAGGAGGGGCCAGGGGAAGATACGAGCAGTACTTC.

This clone occurred once. V and J are TRBV6-1 and TRBJ2-4, with D possibly TRBD2 on 5 matching bases. Trimming shortened V by 2 bases and J by 7 bases, and 18 bases separated the two germline ends. The germline V gene has CDR1 MNHNS and CDR2 SASEGT. The length of the CDR3 is 16 residues. DNA of the CDR3: TGTGCCAGCAGTGAACTCGGGAAGGGTCAATCTAACATTCAGTACTTC. It encodes CASSELGKGQSNIQYF.

The chain carries TRBV6-5 and TRBJ1-5, with D hard to call. V dropped 2 bases and J dropped 0 bases, with 8 bases sitting between them. The CDR3 has 15 amino acids. Germline CDR1 and CDR2: MNHEY and SVGAGI. The CDR3 here is CASSYNRDSNQPQHF. DNA for the CDR3: TGTGCCAGCAGTTACAATCGCGATAGCAATCAGCCCCAGCATTTT.

The chain employs TRBV7-2 and TRBJ1-2; 9 bases agree with TRBD1. After removal of 4 bases from V and 2 bases from J, the junction contained 8 bases not matched to a gene. Germline V gives CDR1 SGHTA, CDR2 FQGNSA. The CDR3 extends over 16 amino acids. CDR3 in amino acids: CASSSHSGTGNYGYTF. In DNA form, the CDR3 reads TGTGCCAGCAGCTCCCATTCCGGGACAGGGAACTATGGCTACACCTTC.

The chain's CDR3 is CASSQGAGYYEQYF. The CDR3 region has the DNA TGTGCCAGCAGCCAAGGGGCGGGGTACTACGAGCAGTACTTC. The V gene is TRBV7-2, the J gene TRBJ2-7, with a possible D match to TRBD2 (6 bases). Trimming shortened V by 5 bases and J by 3 bases, and 14 bases separated the two germline ends. The CDR3 sequence is 14 residues long. Germline V gene sequence: CDR1 SGHTA, CDR2 FQGNSA.

The rearrangement links TRBV27 to TRBJ2-1, with 10 bases aligning to TRBD2. Germline V gives CDR1 MNHEY, CDR2 SMNVEV (reference sequence). V lost 3 bases and J lost 6; bases outside the gene matches: 11. This CDR3 spans 17 amino acids. The CDR3 here is CASSFSGGASVGNEQFF. CDR3 DNA sequence: TGTGCCAGCAGTTTCAGCGGGGGGGCCTCTGTAGGCAATGAGCAGTTCTTC.

The sample holds a few counts of this clone. The CDR3 region is CASSFNGGREPQHF. In nucleotides, the CDR3 is TGTGCCAGCAGCTTTAACGGGGGGCGCGAGCCCCAGCATTTT. The chain is built from TRBV27 and TRBJ1-5; a weak D match, TRBD1 (6 bases). Trimming shortened V by 6 bases and J by 8 bases, and 17 bases separated the two germline ends. The CDR3 contains 14 residues. Germline V CDR1 and CDR2: MNHEY, SMNVEV (reference sequence).

The chain joins TRBV30 to TRBJ2-3; D not certain. V gave up 2 bases and J gave up 2 bases, with 5 bases separating them. Germline values: CDR1 GTSNPN, CDR2 SVGIG (reference sequence). The CDR3 loop spans 12 amino acids. CDR3 protein: CAWSPPTDTQYF. CDR3 DNA sequence: TGTGCCTGGAGTCCTCCCACAGATACGCAGTATTTT.

This chain uses TRBV5-6 with TRBJ2-1; the match to TRBD2 covers 8 bases. The ends lost 3 bases at V and 5 bases at J; junction bases unmatched: 1. Per the germline V gene, CDR1 is SGHDT and CDR2 is YYEEEE. The CDR3 loop spans 13 amino acids. CDR3 residues: CASSSLADNEQFF. The CDR3 DNA reads TGTGCCAGCAGCTCACTAGCGGACAATGAGCAGTTCTTC.